Listed below are T cell receptor beta chains from one sample, sequenced in a study of Graves' ophthalmopathy and Graves' hyperthyroidism. TCRdb itself ran the multiplex PCR reads through MiXCR, one entry per CDR3 protein. The table shows over a million distinct CDR3 sequences, with 35% to 45% occurring only once. The sequenced sample was peripheral blood or thyroid tissue (not recorded which). The receptor set was obtained from an adult man with Graves' hyperthyroidism. Both conserved end residues are trimmed from each CDR3. D genes are given only for firm matches.

j_call	v_call	cdr3_length	d_call	cdr3_aa
TRBJ2-5	TRBV6-2/TRBV6-3	11	TRBD1	ASRRDRPETQY
TRBJ1-6	TRBV4-3	14	NA	ASSQDEQGHNSPLH
TRBJ1-6	TRBV4-3	12	TRBD1	ASSQGTGDSPLH
TRBJ2-1	TRBV7-3	12	TRBD1	ASSLDRANNEQF
TRBJ2-3	TRBV24-1	14	TRBD1	ATSDWNRGSRDTQY
TRBJ2-7	TRBV12-3/TRBV12-4	13	TRBD2	ASSPAVLAGYEQY
TRBJ2-5	TRBV7-6	14	NA	ASSLAKWTAQETQY
TRBJ2-5	TRBV12-3/TRBV12-4	13	TRBD1	ASTLNEGQIETQY
TRBJ2-7	TRBV5-5	13	TRBD1	ASRSPGQGSYEQY
TRBJ2-7	TRBV29-1	11	TRBD1	SLRRQGYHEQY
TRBJ1-6	TRBV10-3	13	NA	AISDEGQYNSPLH
TRBJ2-5	TRBV15	14	TRBD1	ATSSRTGGYQETQY
TRBJ1-3	TRBV14	16	NA	ASSPQGPGSRRPNTIY
TRBJ2-5	TRBV10-3	12	NA	AIGAGESMQPQY
TRBJ2-7	TRBV10-3	13	TRBD2	ASSYGTSGVYEQY
TRBJ1-2	TRBV11-2	13	NA	ASSLGETISYGYT
TRBJ2-7	TRBV20-1	13	TRBD1	SATGQAGWSYEQY
TRBJ2-2	TRBV19	15	NA	ASKVKAYGKDTGELF
TRBJ1-2	TRBV14	14	NA	ASSQDHPGAGYGYT
TRBJ2-6	TRBV10-3	16	NA	ASSYLVTKGSGANVLT
TRBJ2-7	TRBV24-1	12	NA	ATSARSGRSEQY
TRBJ2-2	TRBV12-3/TRBV12-4	12	NA	ASSQDADGGELF
TRBJ1-1	TRBV20-1	11	NA	SARWGVTTEAF
TRBJ1-2	TRBV5-6	10	TRBD1	ASVRGGDDYT
TRBJ2-7	TRBV20-1	10	NA	SATPPMYEQY
TRBJ2-5	TRBV19	13	NA	ASTARTELQETQY
TRBJ2-5	TRBV7-6	11	NA	ASSLTGEGNQY
NA	TRBV7-3	13	TRBD1	ASSMDRGKAYEQY
TRBJ1-6	TRBV10-3	11	NA	AITVGENSPLH
TRBJ2-5	TRBV7-2	12	NA	ASSADSSQETQY
TRBJ1-5	TRBV4-1	13	TRBD1	ASSPAGTGYEPQH
TRBJ1-1	TRBV20-1	16	TRBD1	SARVFRQGARWGTEAF
TRBJ2-7	TRBV2	12	TRBD1	ASSEGTGKYEQY
TRBJ1-2	TRBV29-1	9	NA	SVVGGLGYT
TRBJ2-5	TRBV5-1	16	TRBD2	ASRNRRGRWGTSGTQY
TRBJ1-2	TRBV9	12	NA	ASSVTEDTYGYT
TRBJ2-6	TRBV29-1	16	TRBD1	SVPTGQGHLSGANVLT
TRBJ2-5	TRBV18	15	NA	ASSPPSVRGATETQY
TRBJ2-5	TRBV7-2	12	NA	ASSGRTAQETQY
TRBJ1-2	TRBV9	15	NA	ASSASGSLTAIYGYT
TRBJ2-7	TRBV7-2	11	NA	ASGHDWNYEQY
TRBJ2-7	TRBV20-1	13	TRBD2	SAPRGIAGGNEQY
TRBJ1-1	TRBV2	12	TRBD1	ASSSGTGNTEAF
TRBJ1-2	TRBV29-1	11	NA	SVVLRGANGYT
TRBJ1-2	TRBV15	15	NA	ATSSPMGEGSNYGYT
TRBJ1-1	TRBV4-3	13	NA	ASSQGSLVGTEAF
TRBJ1-5	TRBV12-3/TRBV12-4	12	TRBD1	ASSFTDRAQPQH
TRBJ1-2	TRBV12-3/TRBV12-4	11	NA	ASSRKAGHGYT
TRBJ2-6	TRBV2	12	NA	ASSDSRGANVLT
TRBJ1-2	TRBV9	10	NA	ASSEGGWGYT
TRBJ2-5	TRBV10-3	12	TRBD1	AISAGQGQETQY
TRBJ1-6	TRBV7-9	13	NA	ASSLRLTSNQPLH
TRBJ2-5	TRBV20-1	11	TRBD2	SVTSGGIETQY
TRBJ1-2	TRBV6-5	17	NA	ASSSSSWDIGGVDYGYT
TRBJ1-5	TRBV12-3/TRBV12-4	14	NA	ASSLAERASNQPQH
TRBJ2-6	TRBV10-3	14	NA	AISGQGGSGANVLT